The 32 T cell receptor beta chains in this list originate from one sample, sequenced in a study of identical twins. TCRdb independently ran MiXCR on the 5' RACE reads; one entry per CDR3 protein. The sample includes 1.5 million to 2 million distinct CDR3 sequences, less than 35% seen only once; the top ten take 0.25% to 0.3%. The sample comprised cord blood. The origin of the receptors is a newborn girl in good health.

The rearrangement joins TRBV20-1 to TRBJ1-1, with 8 bases fitting TRBD1. Germline trimming cut 1 base from V and 3 bases from J; bases unmatched to any gene: 7. This CDR3 region has 15 residues. Germline-derived CDR1 and CDR2 are DFQATT and SNEGSKA (reference sequence). CDR3 nucleotide sequence: TGCAGTGCTAGAGGACAGGGGAATAGGGACACTGAAGCTTTCTTT. Amino acids: CSARGQGNRDTEAFF.

This clonotype was found a few times. The chain links TRBV10-1 to TRBJ2-7, with a weak D call TRBD1 (5 bases). CDR1 is WNHNN and CDR2 is SYGVQD in the germline V gene (reference sequence). Between the trimmed V and J ends, which lost 5 bases and 2 bases, there was a span of 13 bases. This CDR3 has 14 amino acids. The CDR3: CASSNQGTPYEQYF. The DNA for the CDR3 is TGCGCCAGCAGTAACCAGGGCACGCCCTACGAGCAGTACTTC.

This clonotype was seen many times. V and J are TRBV7-9 and TRBJ1-2; D is ambiguous. The CDR3 is made up of 15 amino acids. Trimming took 2 bases from V and 0 from J, leaving 10 bases between them. In germline, CDR1 is SEHNR, CDR2 FQNEAQ (reference sequence). CDR3 residues: CASSLLETPNYGYTF. CDR3 nucleotide sequence: TGTGCCAGCAGCTTACTAGAGACCCCTAACTATGGCTACACCTTC.

A few counts support this clonotype. The V call is TRBV2, the J call TRBJ2-5; unclear D gene. This CDR3 region has 13 residues. CDR1 and CDR2 (germline): SNHLY, FYNNEI. V was trimmed by 3 bases and J by 5 bases, leaving 10 bases between them. CDR3 nucleotides: TGTGCCAGCAGTGAGCGGTATCTGGAGACCCAGTACTTC. Its translation is CASSERYLETQYF.

The chain carries TRBV20-1 and TRBJ2-4; D unresolved. The CDR3 is 13 amino acids. V dropped 2 bases and J dropped 0 bases, with 5 bases sitting between them. CDR1 DFQATT and CDR2 SNEGSKA come from the germline V gene (reference sequence). CDR3 nucleotide sequence: TGCAGTGCTAGATTCGTAGCCAAAAACATTCAGTACTTC. Residues: CSARFVAKNIQYF.

The genes are TRBV12-3 or TRBV12-4 and TRBJ2-1, with D possibly being TRBD2 (6 bases). V was clipped by 4 bases and J by 7 bases, with 14 bases between them. The CDR3 contains 14 residues. This chain's CDR3 is CASSWGGATNEQFF. In DNA form, the CDR3 reads TGTGCCAGCAGTTGGGGAGGAGCAACTAATGAGCAGTTCTTC.

This clonotype was seen ten or more times. This chain connects TRBV7-2 to TRBJ2-5; D gene unclear. Trimming removed 1 base at V and 0 bases at J, with 6 bases between. In germline, CDR1 is SGHTA, CDR2 FQGNSA. The CDR3 spans 14 residues. The CDR3 reads CASSLVRYQETQYF. CDR3 coding DNA: TGTGCCAGCAGCTTAGTCCGTTACCAAGAGACCCAGTACTTC.

The V gene is TRBV20-1, the J gene TRBJ2-1; 7 bases agree with TRBD1. The CDR3 is made up of 16 amino acids. Germline V CDR1 and CDR2: DFQATT, SNEGSKA (reference sequence). V shed 5 bases, J shed 0 bases, and the junction held 10 bases outside the gene matches. The CDR3: CSARTGTASSYNEQFF. Written as DNA, the CDR3 is TGCAGTGCTCGAACCGGGACAGCCTCCTCCTACAATGAGCAGTTCTTC.

The rearrangement links TRBV4-2 to TRBJ2-5; TRBD1 might be the D (6 bases). The J call may be faulty, since TRBJ2-7 better matches the DNA end. The CDR3 spans 18 residues. CDR1 LGHNA and CDR2 YNFKEQ come from the germline V gene. CDR3 loop: CASSHIGTNPSRTYEQYF. In nucleotides, the CDR3 is TGTGCCAGCAGCCACATCGGGACAAACCCCAGCAGGACCTACGAGCAGTACTTC.

The gene calls are TRBV20-1 and TRBJ2-5; TRBD2 matches 11 bases. CDR3 size: 15 residues. Per the germline V gene, CDR1 is DFQATT and CDR2 is SNEGSKA (reference sequence). With 5 bases clipped from V and 4 bases from J, the junction kept 9 bases outside the gene matches. CDR3 in amino acids: CSARRLAGRRETQYF. DNA for the CDR3: TGCAGTGCTCGAAGACTAGCGGGAAGGAGAGAGACCCAGTACTTC.

The V gene is TRBV6-5, the J gene TRBJ1-5, with TRBD1 matching over 7 bases. This CDR3 is built from 18 residues. V was pared by 4 bases and J by 1 base, with 13 bases of the junction left unmatched. Per the germline V gene, CDR1 is MNHEY and CDR2 is SVGAGI. Written as DNA, the CDR3 is TGTGCCAGCAGTTCCCCGACAGGGAGGGGAATAAGCAATCAGCCCCAGCATTTT. It yields the protein CASSSPTGRGISNQPQHF.

This clonotype came up many times. V usage is TRBV5-1 and J usage is TRBJ1-2; 7 bases match TRBD1. Germline CDR1 is SGHRS and CDR2 is YFSETQ. This CDR3 is 15 amino acids long. The ends lost 0 bases at V and 0 bases at J; junction bases unmatched: 2. CDR3 residues: CASSLGDSSNYGYTF. The CDR3, as DNA: TGCGCCAGCAGCTTGGGGGACAGCTCTAACTATGGCTACACCTTC.

The chain recombines TRBV20-1 with TRBJ2-7, with TRBD1 identical over 8 bases. The CDR3 is made up of 13 amino acids. CDR1 is DFQATT and CDR2 is SNEGSKA in the germline V gene (reference sequence). Trimming took 8 bases from V and 1 from J; bases not matched to a gene: 7. CDR3 coding DNA: TGCAGTTTTACAGGGGGTACTTCCTACGAGCAGTACTTC. It specifies CSFTGGTSYEQYF.

The chain employs TRBV21-1 and TRBJ2-3. TRBV21-1 is marked as a pseudogene. CDR3 size: 12 residues. In DNA, the CDR3 is TGTGCCAGCACCTTGGGCGCAGATACGCAGTATTTT. Amino acids: CASTLGADTQYF.

The chain links TRBV5-1 to TRBJ2-5; D perhaps matches TRBD2 (5 bases). This CDR3 contains 14 residues. Trimming took 4 bases from V and 3 from J, leaving 13 bases between them. Looked up from germline, CDR1 is SGHRS and CDR2 is YFSETQ. CDR3 loop: CASSLGLLEETQYF. The CDR3 bases are TGCGCCAGCAGCCTCGGACTCCTCGAAGAGACCCAGTACTTC.

V is TRBV12-3 or TRBV12-4 and J is TRBJ2-4; 13 bases agree with TRBD2. CDR3 length: 17 amino acids. V gave up 6 bases and J gave up 13 bases; unmatched junction bases: 18. The CDR3 sequence: CASSPTSGGAIYNEQYF. CDR3 bases: TGTGCCAGCAGCCCAACTAGCGGGGGGGCCATTTACAATGAGCAGTACTTC.

The chain is built from TRBV2 and TRBJ1-1; D not certain. The CDR3 contains 13 residues. Germline V gene sequence: CDR1 SNHLY, CDR2 FYNNEI. V was trimmed by 1 base and J by 6 bases, leaving 9 bases between them. The CDR3 loop reads CASSEVVPAEAFF. The CDR3 DNA sequence: TGTGCCAGCAGTGAAGTGGTCCCCGCTGAAGCTTTCTTT.

The CDR3 DNA reads TGCAGTGCTAGTCAGAGCGGGCACAATGAGCAGTTCTTC. Translation: CSASQSGHNEQFF. The rearrangement joins TRBV20-1 to TRBJ2-1; possible D gene TRBD2, 6 bases. The V gene lost 3 bases and the J gene lost 5 bases, with 11 bases spanning the gap. The CDR3 covers 13 residues. Germline V gene sequence: CDR1 DFQATT, CDR2 SNEGSKA (reference sequence).

The chain uses TRBV18 and TRBJ2-3, with D uncertain. Germline CDR1 reads KGHSH; CDR2 reads LQKENI. Deletions cut 3 bases from V and 2 bases from J, with 6 bases between. The CDR3 totals 13 residues. The CDR3 nucleotides are TGTGCCAGCTCACCCTTCGCCACAGATACGCAGTATTTT. The encoded protein is CASSPFATDTQYF. Complete variable domain (other parts from reference TRBV18 and TRBJ2-3): NAGVMQNPRHLVRRRGQEARLRCSPMKGHSHVYWYRQLPEEGLKFMVYLQKENIIDESGMPKERFSAEFPKEGPSILRIQQVVRGDSAAYFCASSPFATDTQYFGPGTRLTVL.

This clonotype was seen a few times. The J gene is TRBJ1-2, the V gene TRBV21-1; the D segment call TRBD1 is taken from the table without a DNA check. TRBV21-1 is given as a pseudogene. The CDR3 spans 12 residues. CDR3 sequence: CATTAGIHGYTF. DNA of the CDR3: TGTGCCACCACAGCAGGGATACATGGCTACACCTTC.

This chain links TRBV18 with TRBJ1-1; 8 nucleotides align to TRBD1. J lost 4 bases, V lost 3 bases, and 7 bases had no gene match. CDR1 is KGHSH and CDR2 is LQKENI in the germline V gene. This CDR3 contains 15 residues. CDR3 residues: CASSPHAQGVTEAFF. In DNA form, the CDR3 reads TGTGCCAGCTCACCTCATGCACAGGGGGTCACTGAAGCTTTCTTT. Full variable domain (remainder filled in from reference TRBV18 and TRBJ1-1): NAGVMQNPRHLVRRRGQEARLRCSPMKGHSHVYWYRQLPEEGLKFMVYLQKENIIDESGMPKERFSAEFPKEGPSILRIQQVVRGDSAAYFCASSPHAQGVTEAFFGQGTRLTVV.

This clonotype was counted at least ten times. This chain connects TRBV4-2 to TRBJ2-7, with TRBD2 identical over 9 bases. CDR3 length: 18 amino acids. Per the germline V gene, CDR1 is LGHNA and CDR2 is YNFKEQ. Trimming removed 4 bases from V and 1 base from J; junction bases left unmatched: 14. CDR3 protein: CASSPLAGGRLRSYEQYF. CDR3 coding DNA: TGTGCCAGCAGCCCTCTGGCGGGAGGGCGATTAAGGTCCTACGAGCAGTACTTC.

This clonotype showed up just once. The chain employs TRBV11-2 and TRBJ2-5, with TRBD2 matching over 7 bases. Germline values: CDR1 SGHAT, CDR2 FQNNGV. There are 15 residues in the CDR3. The V and J ends lost 7 bases and 6 bases, in that order; junction bases with no gene match: 14. The CDR3 loop reads CASNPAGRTKQTQYF. The CDR3 bases are TGTGCCAGCAACCCAGCGGGGAGGACCAAGCAGACCCAGTACTTC.

The chain recombines TRBV14 with TRBJ1-2, with D perhaps TRBD1 (6 bases). The CDR3 has 15 amino acids. Trimming took 2 bases from V and 3 from J, leaving 13 bases between them. Germline V CDR1 and CDR2: SGHDN, FVKESK. In nucleotides, the CDR3 is TGTGCCAGCAGCCAACAGGGGAAGGGTGACTATGGCTACACCTTC. Protein sequence: CASSQQGKGDYGYTF.

This chain links TRBV21-1 with TRBJ1-2; the tabulated D call, TRBD1, remains unverified against the DNA. TRBV21-1 is shown as a pseudogene. The CDR3 has 13 amino acids. The CDR3 region has the DNA TGTGCCAGCCAGACAGCCCCTGGCTATGGCTACACCTTC. Encoded protein: CASQTAPGYGYTF.

This clonotype was observed a single time. CDR3 sequence: CASSLAPGHQETQYF. CDR3 nucleotides: TGTGCCAGCAGTCTTGCCCCGGGACACCAAGAGACCCAGTACTTC. This chain joins TRBV2 and TRBJ2-5; D tentatively reads TRBD1 or TRBD2 (5 bases each). Trimming took 5 bases from V and 0 from J, leaving 13 bases between them. The CDR3 length is 15 residues. CDR1 SNHLY and CDR2 FYNNEI come from the germline V gene.

The V call is TRBV30, the J call TRBJ2-5; the D gene is possibly TRBD2 (6 bases). The CDR3 is 14 residues long. The germline gives CDR1 GTSNPN, CDR2 SVGIG (reference sequence). Trimming left V 2 bases short and J 1 base short, with 11 bases between. The CDR3 protein is CAWSPGGVQETQYF. The DNA for the CDR3 is TGTGCCTGGAGTCCCGGGGGTGTCCAAGAGACCCAGTACTTC.

The chain has TRBV20-1 and TRBJ2-1, with 8 bases lining up with TRBD2. The V gene's germline CDR1 is DFQATT and CDR2 SNEGSKA (reference sequence). V lost 3 bases to trimming and J lost 3 bases; unmatched junction nucleotides: 4. This CDR3 is 14 amino acids long. For the CDR3, the DNA is TGCAGTGCTAGTACGGGAGGGGGCTACAATGAGCAGTTCTTC. The encoded protein is CSASTGGGYNEQFF.

The chain joins TRBV28 to TRBJ2-3; TRBD1 aligns across 7 bases. CDR1 and CDR2 (germline): MDHEN, SYDVKM. The V segment lost 3 bases and the J segment 4 bases; nucleotides outside the gene matches: 7. The CDR3 is made up of 15 amino acids. DNA of the CDR3: TGTGCCAGCAGTTTCCCCTGGCAGGGGGCAGATACGCAGTATTTT. This gives the protein CASSFPWQGADTQYF.

This clonotype came up a few times. The J gene is TRBJ2-1, the V gene TRBV20-1; a possible D gene is TRBD2 (5 bases). Germline-derived CDR1 and CDR2 are DFQATT and SNEGSKA (reference sequence). V was shortened by 7 bases and J by 5 bases, with 15 bases between the two germline ends. This CDR3 is 13 amino acids long. This CDR3 is CSVASSVHNEQFF. DNA of the CDR3: TGCAGTGTAGCTAGCTCGGTCCACAATGAGCAGTTCTTC.

J is TRBJ2-7 and V is TRBV18; no firm D call. The V end lost 3 bases, the J end lost 3 bases, and 15 bases lay between the germline ends. Germline V gene data show CDR1 as KGHSH and CDR2 as LQKENI. The CDR3 has 15 residues. CDR3 sequence: CASSPGYIRHYEQYF. The CDR3 coding sequence is TGTGCCAGCTCACCTGGATATATCCGGCACTACGAGCAGTACTTC.

In its sample, this clonotype was seen a few times. The chain carries TRBV4-1 and TRBJ2-1; D not resolved. Germline lookup yields CDR1 MGHRA and CDR2 YSYEKL. Trimming removed 2 bases at V and 4 bases at J, with 12 bases between. The CDR3 covers 15 residues. The CDR3 here is CASSQSTGEYNEQFF. For the CDR3, the DNA is TGCGCCAGCAGCCAATCGACTGGGGAATACAATGAGCAGTTCTTC.